The rows below give T cell receptor beta chains drawn from one sample of a study of CXCR3-negative and CXCR3-positive naive CD8 T cells. Reanalyzing the 5' RACE reads, TCRdb keeps one entry per CDR3 protein, without DNA. Here the sample table reports about 92,000 distinct CDR3 sequences. The sample consisted of naive CXCR3+ CD8+ T cells from blood. The origin of the receptors is a human donor in good health. Some clones in this sample may be carry-over from other donors' samples. CDR3s include the opening cysteine and the closing phenylalanine or tryptophan. The order of the fields is V gene, J gene, CDR3 protein.

TRBV12-3/TRBV12-4,TRBJ2-5,CASSLAGDQETQYF
TRBV2,TRBJ2-3,CASSYRDRVTDTQYF
TRBV6-2/TRBV6-3,TRBJ2-1,CASKTRVNEQFF
TRBV6-5,TRBJ2-7,CASSKTGTEQYEQYF
TRBV28,TRBJ2-7,CASSSQVYEQYF
TRBV12-3/TRBV12-4,TRBJ2-1,CASSSSRPEQFF
TRBV7-6,TRBJ2-1,CASSSPLAGGRNEQFF
TRBV13,TRBJ2-3,CASSHLSGGAEWATDTQYF
TRBV11-2,TRBJ2-5,CASSLVRPGGGMEETQYF
TRBV7-9,TRBJ2-3,CASSSRTTDTQYF
TRBV20-1,TRBJ1-5,CSAVHRTVGNQPQHF
TRBV11-2,TRBJ2-7,CASSLADGPGRPPYEQYF
TRBV7-8,TRBJ2-1,CASTGTSENNEQFF
TRBV7-2,TRBJ2-7,CASSLGNGYEQYF
TRBV9,TRBJ2-6,CASRGLPSGANVLTF
TRBV29-1,TRBJ1-1,CSVEQGNTEAFF
TRBV19,TRBJ2-2,CAISTGGGELFF
TRBV14,TRBJ2-1,CASSQVPGDYNEQFF
TRBV6-5,TRBJ2-5,CASSYSLAGVQETQYF
TRBV3-1,TRBJ2-1,CASSQEEFERTGPGEQFF
TRBV27,TRBJ2-3,CASSGPARSSTDTQYF
TRBV7-6,TRBJ2-7,CASSLRGQGSYEQYF
TRBV4-1,TRBJ2-3,CASSPRITASTDTQYF
TRBV28,TRBJ2-7,CASSLVHIPLLLREDYEQYF
TRBV6-2/TRBV6-3,TRBJ2-5,CASTVGWGETQYF
TRBV4-1,TRBJ2-7,CASSREGGAFEQYF
TRBV5-1,TRBJ2-7,CASSLVVGYEQYF
TRBV28,TRBJ2-1,CASSLTSRGYNEQFF
TRBV6-6,TRBJ2-3,CASSYYGPGGPSTDTQYF
TRBV7-9,TRBJ2-7,CASSLSRDSPYYEQYF
TRBV5-1,TRBJ2-7,CASSREGDYEQYF
TRBV7-8,TRBJ2-7,CASSPPSGKYEQYF
TRBV15,TRBJ2-5,CATSGGLAGIETQYF
TRBV15,TRBJ2-1,CATSPRTGGYNEQFF
TRBV28,TRBJ2-3,CASSYGPSTDTQYF
TRBV7-9,TRBJ2-1,CASSPLAGPNEQFF
TRBV2,TRBJ1-2,CASAGGVLVYGYTF
TRBV20-1,TRBJ1-1,CSARDPANTEAFF
TRBV25-1,TRBJ1-4,CATQVGEKLFF
TRBV7-2,TRBJ2-7,CASSYGREQGIYEQYF
TRBV15,TRBJ1-2,CATRTPRTLDGYTF
TRBV4-1,TRBJ2-1,CASSQDPSSYNEQFF